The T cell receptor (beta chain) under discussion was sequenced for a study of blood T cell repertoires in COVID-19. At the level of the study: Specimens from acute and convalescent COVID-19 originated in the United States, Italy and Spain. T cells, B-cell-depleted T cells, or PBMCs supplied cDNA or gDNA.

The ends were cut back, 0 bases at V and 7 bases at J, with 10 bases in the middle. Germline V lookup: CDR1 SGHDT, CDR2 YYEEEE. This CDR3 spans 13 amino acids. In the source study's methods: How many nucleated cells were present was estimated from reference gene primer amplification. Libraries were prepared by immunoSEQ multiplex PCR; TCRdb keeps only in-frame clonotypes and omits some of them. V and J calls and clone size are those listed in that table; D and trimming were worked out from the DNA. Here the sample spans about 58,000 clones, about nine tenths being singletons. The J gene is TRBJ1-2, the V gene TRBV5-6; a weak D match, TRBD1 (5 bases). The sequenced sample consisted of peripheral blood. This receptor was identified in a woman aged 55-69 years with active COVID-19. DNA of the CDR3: TGTGCCAGCAGCTTGGAGGGACTCCTTGGCTACACCTTC. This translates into CASSLEGLLGYTF.